This T cell receptor (beta chain) stems from a study of human T cells and chemical hapten exposure. The study's findings and limits: TCRs above 1 in 1000 frequency did not change with DPC sensitization. Positively correlated with patch test score were the counts of PT1 expanded TCRs.

The time point here: pre-sensitization, week 0. The treatment here: therapeutic diphenylcyclopropenone sensitization with weekly scalp DPC. Each patch-test visit's blood sample preceded patch application. Methods used by the authors: Samples contained a median of around 89,000 TCRs, with a range of about 23,224 to 700,000. TCRdb re-derived calls from the RACE reads in MiXCR, one entry per CDR3 protein. The V and J calls and clone size come from TCRdb's table, not from the authors' own analysis. The data contain 52,000 or so distinct CDR3 sequences, approximately 9.9% of them singletons. This clonotype was detected a few times. The antigen remains unidentified. The CDR3 runs to 14 residues. Trimming took 6 bases from V and 5 from J, leaving 14 bases between them. Germline CDR1 is KGHSH and CDR2 is LQKENI.

This chain uses TRBV18 with TRBJ1-5; D is perhaps TRBD1 (5 bases). Sample: whole blood, taken in connection with sensitization to the hapten diphenylcyclopropenone (DPC). This receptor was taken from a man aged 40-49 years with alopecia areata. Some clones in this sample may be carry-over from other donors' samples. The CDR3 sequence: CASSSGLGDQPQHF. CDR3 nucleotide sequence: TGTGCCAGCTCGTCGGGACTGGGAGATCAGCCCCAGCATTTT.